This T cell receptor (beta chain) derives from a study of blood T cell repertoires in COVID-19 (dated by TCRdb to 2020 to 2021). A note on the overall study: Samples from collaborators originated in the United States, Italy and Spain and spanned both the acute and convalescent phases of COVID-19. The prospective study material was composed of cDNA or gDNA derived from T cells, B-cell-depleted T cells, or PBMCs. The dataset comprised deeply sampled blood TCRbeta repertoires from subjects exposed to, actively infected with, or recovered from COVID-19. A freely available public database, intended as a resource for researchers studying the immune response to SARS-CoV-2, is where the repertoires were released. Samples were obtained from the ongoing ImmuneRACE study (first 160 participants) and from 1,254 subjects provided by 6 global collaborators. The sample metadata nearly always contained a de-identified subject ID, COVID-19 status, age in years and sex. Where available, HLA class I and class II types were taken from metadata supplied by the sample provider and were not determined by assay-based typing.

A second Seattle source provided samples from volunteer blood donors who had recovered from COVID-19. The collaborating institutions used their own protocols to collect whole blood in K2EDTA tubes. Collaborator samples were shipped for TCRbeta analysis as frozen whole blood, isolated PBMCs, or DNA extracted from either sample type. The immunoSEQ Assay, a bias-controlled multiplex PCR, was used to amplify TCRbeta CDR3 regions from genomic DNA. The paper's data handling went like this. Nucleated cell counts per sample were estimated from amplification of reference gene primers within the assay. To quantify the absolute abundance of each unique TCRbeta CDR3 rearrangement, sequence reads were collapsed and filtered. For each sample, productive Simpson clonality was calculated as the square root of Simpson's diversity index across productive rearrangements. TCRdb took this table from immuneACCESS and kept in-frame rearrangements with V and J called. Such tables lack part of the clones; where checked against another copy, unresolved V genes explain under half of the gap, and the rest is unexplained. V and J calls and clone size are those listed in that table; D and trimming were worked out from the DNA. This sample is represented by a few hundred thousand clones; approximately 88% of them were singletons. The ten top clones hold 5% to 7.5% of the sample.

A remark on this clone: Its antigen specificity is not known. Within one base of it there is no much larger clone, and no base qualities were kept.

CDR1 and CDR2 are read off the germline V gene as LGHNA and YNFKEQ. The CDR3 covers 15 residues, taking in both the cysteine and the phenylalanine. Just the 45-base CDR3 DNA is kept, in frame starting at base 1. Germline trimming: 5 bases from V, 4 bases from J; junction bases outside gene matches: 5. Beyond this particular receptor, the publication reports: The quantity of clinical and demographic metadata differed by source and by participant and was supplied without curation.

This TCR derives from a man between 18 and 29 years old who had recovered from COVID-19. The material sequenced was peripheral blood. The rearranged segments are TRBV4-2 and TRBJ2-2; the central 9 bases match TRBD1. In nucleotides, the sequence is TGTGCCAGCAGCGAGGACAGGGGCTTCACCGGGGAGCTGTTTTTT. This codes for CASSEDRGFTGELFF.